The 13 T cell receptor beta chains below all came from one sample that was sequenced in a study of blood T cell repertoires in COVID-19. Profiling relied on immunoSEQ multiplex PCR, and the TCRdb table lists in-frame clones only, not all of them. The table records around 400,000 clones, around 87% of them present only once. Sequencing input: peripheral blood. These receptors originate from a woman aged 25 to 39 with COVID-19, enrolled during active disease.

DNA for the CDR3: TGTGCCAGCAGGCGGGACAGTTCCTACGAGCAGTACTTC. Its translation: CASRRDSSYEQYF. The gene calls are TRBV11-2 and TRBJ2-7; maybe TRBD1 (7 bases). Germline-derived CDR1 and CDR2 are SGHAT and FQNNGV. The CDR3 consists of 13 residues. The V gene lost 6 bases and the J gene lost 1 base, with 10 bases spanning the gap.

This clone was seen a single time. The chain uses TRBV23-1 and TRBJ2-2, with 7 bases fitting TRBD1. TRBV23-1 has ORF status, its function being uncertain. The CDR3 extends over 16 amino acids. V lost 3 bases, J lost 1 base, and 5 bases stayed unmatched. CDR3 sequence: CASSQYRGVNTGELFF. The CDR3 region has the DNA TGCGCCAGCAGTCAGTACAGGGGCGTGAACACCGGGGAGCTGTTTTTT.

This clone came up once. The chain combines TRBV18 with TRBJ1-5, with TRBD1 matching 8 bases. The CDR3 is 15 residues long. Per the germline V gene, CDR1 is KGHSH and CDR2 is LQKENI. V was pared by 5 bases and J by 3 bases, with 6 bases of the junction left unmatched. In DNA, the CDR3 is TGTGCCAGCTCAGGGGGGACAGGCGACAATCAGCCCCAGCATTTT. Its translation is CASSGGTGDNQPQHF.

V usage is TRBV15 and J usage is TRBJ2-7; D perhaps matches TRBD1 (6 bases). Trimming took off 0 bases at V and 1 base at J, with 10 bases between the two ends. CDR1 is LNHNV and CDR2 is YYDKDF in the germline V gene (reference sequence). There are 15 residues in the CDR3. The CDR3 DNA sequence: TGTGCCACCAGCAGAGAGAGGGGACATTCCTACGAGCAGTACTTC. This codes for CATSRERGHSYEQYF. The full variable domain, completed using reference TRBV15 and TRBJ2-7, is DAMVIQNPRYQVTQFGKPVTLSCSQTLNHNVMYWYQQKSSQAPKLLFHYYDKDFNNEADTPDNFQSRRPNTSFCFLDIRSPGLGDTAMYLCATSRERGHSYEQYFGPGTRLTVT.

The rearrangement uses TRBV7-9 and TRBJ2-5, with D maybe TRBD1 (6 bases). V lost 5 bases and J 3 bases, leaving 16 bases between the germline ends. The CDR3 has 15 residues. Germline CDR1 and CDR2: SEHNR and FQNEAQ (reference sequence). CDR3 in DNA: TGTGCCAGCAGCCCCAGGGGTTTAGGAAAAGAGACCCAGTACTTC. Its protein is CASSPRGLGKETQYF.

J is TRBJ2-5 and V is TRBV24-1, with TRBD1 matching 8 bases. The germline CDR1 and CDR2 sequences are KGHDR and SFDVKD. There are 15 residues in the CDR3. V was clipped by 4 bases and J by 1 base; unmatched bases: 4. The CDR3 spells CATSEGGQGQETQYF. The DNA for the CDR3 is TGTGCCACCAGTGAAGGCGGACAGGGCCAAGAGACCCAGTACTTC.

This clone has a single count. The genes are TRBV28 and TRBJ1-2; possibly TRBD1 for D (5 bases). The V gene's germline CDR1 is MDHEN and CDR2 SYDVKM. This CDR3 is 15 amino acids long. Deletions cut 6 bases from V and 0 bases from J, with 14 bases between. The DNA for the CDR3 is TGTGCCAGCAGATCGTCTGGGGCCTCTAACTATGGCTACACCTTC. It codes for CASRSSGASNYGYTF.

This chain joins TRBV3-1 (or the pseudogene TRBV3-2) and TRBJ2-1; D perhaps matches TRBD2 (6 bases). Germline CDR1 is LGHDT and CDR2 is YNNKEL (reference sequence). CDR3 length: 15 residues. The germline V and J ends were trimmed by 4 bases and 7 bases, with 17 bases remaining between them. CDR3: CASSRTSSGGNEQFF. The CDR3 DNA reads TGTGCCAGCAGCCGCACAAGTTCCGGGGGAAATGAGCAGTTCTTC.

This chain joins TRBV27 and TRBJ2-1, with a possible D match to TRBD2 (6 bases). Germline CDR1 and CDR2: MNHEY and SMNVEV (reference sequence). The CDR3 runs 15 residues. The V end was cut by 5 bases, the J end by 4 bases, with 15 bases between. CDR3 in amino acids: CASSTLLGGYNEQFF. The CDR3 nucleotides are TGTGCCAGCAGTACCCTCCTCGGGGGTTACAATGAGCAGTTCTTC.

This chain uses TRBV19 with TRBJ1-5; no definite D call. Trimming left V 7 bases short and J 2 bases short, with 12 bases between. CDR1 and CDR2 from the germline V gene are LNHDA and SQIVND (reference sequence). This CDR3 region has 14 residues. CDR3 protein: CASNVGAGNQPQHF. The CDR3, as DNA: TGTGCCAGTAATGTAGGCGCGGGCAATCAGCCCCAGCATTTT.

The gene calls are TRBV3-1 (or the pseudogene TRBV3-2) and TRBJ1-2; the match to TRBD1 covers 7 bases. The V segment lost 3 bases and the J segment 4 bases; nucleotides outside the gene matches: 8. The V gene's germline CDR1 is LGHDT and CDR2 YNNKEL (reference sequence). This CDR3 contains 15 residues. The CDR3 reads CASSQRTGGFYGYTF. The CDR3 coding sequence is TGTGCCAGCAGCCAGAGGACAGGAGGTTTCTATGGCTACACCTTC.

The rearrangement uses TRBV28 and TRBJ1-5; no clear D. The CDR3 consists of 13 residues. Trimming removed 6 bases at V and 6 bases at J, with 12 bases between. Germline lookup yields CDR1 MDHEN and CDR2 SYDVKM. The CDR3 DNA reads TGTGCCAGCAGAGAGGTCGTCGGTCAGCCCCAGCATTTT. Amino acid sequence: CASREVVGQPQHF. Using reference TRBV28 and TRBJ1-5 for the parts outside the CDR3, the full variable domain is DVKVTQSSRYLVKRTGEKVFLECVQDMDHENMFWYRQDPGLGLRLIYFSYDVKMKEKGDIPEGYSVSREKKERFSLILESASTNQTSMYLCASREVVGQPQHFGDGTRLSIL.

This chain joins TRBV19 and TRBJ1-5; weak D call: TRBD1 (6 bases). Trimming cost V 7 bases and J 6 bases, with 16 bases left between them. CDR3 length: 14 amino acids. Looked up from germline, CDR1 is LNHDA and CDR2 is SQIVND (reference sequence). CDR3 protein: CASTFPGAGQPQHF. The CDR3 nucleotides read TGTGCCAGTACATTTCCAGGGGCGGGTCAGCCCCAGCATTTT. Full variable domain (remainder filled in from reference TRBV19 and TRBJ1-5): DGGITQSPKYLFRKEGQNVTLSCEQNLNHDAMYWYRQDPGQGLRLIYYSQIVNDFQKGDIAEGYSVSREKKESFPLTVTSAQKNPTAFYLCASTFPGAGQPQHFGDGTRLSIL.